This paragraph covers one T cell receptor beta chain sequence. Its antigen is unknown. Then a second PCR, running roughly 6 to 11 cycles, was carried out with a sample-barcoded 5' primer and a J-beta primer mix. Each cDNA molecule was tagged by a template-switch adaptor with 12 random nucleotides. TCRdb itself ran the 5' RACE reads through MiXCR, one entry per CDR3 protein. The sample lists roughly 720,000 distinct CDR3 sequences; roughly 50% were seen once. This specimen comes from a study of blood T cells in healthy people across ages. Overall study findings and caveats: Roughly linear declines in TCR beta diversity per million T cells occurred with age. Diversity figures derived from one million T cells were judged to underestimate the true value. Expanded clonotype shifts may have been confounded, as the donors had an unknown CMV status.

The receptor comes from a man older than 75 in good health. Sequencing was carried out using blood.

CDR3 coding DNA: TGTGCCAGCAGCTTAGCCTACAGGCAGGTTAAAAACATTCAGTACTTC. It translates to CASSLAYRQVKNIQYF. This chain links TRBV7-8 with TRBJ2-4, with D possibly TRBD1 on 5 matching bases. There are 16 residues in the CDR3. Deletions cut 0 bases from V and 4 bases from J, with 13 bases between. The germline CDR1 and CDR2 sequences are SGHVS and FQNEAQ.